This T cell receptor beta chain is from a study of blood T cells in healthy people across ages. Across the whole study: The capture of about one barcoded beta molecule per two T cells was achieved by template switching. Overall study results and limits: The fall in TCR beta diversity per million T cells was roughly linear with age. The diversity estimates, figures obtained from one million T cells, were considered underestimates.

A J-beta primer mix and a sample-barcoded 5' primer were used in a second PCR of about 7 to 12 cycles. A template-switch adaptor containing 12 random nucleotides labeled each cDNA molecule. Each CDR3 protein gets one entry after TCRdb re-called the 5' RACE reads with MiXCR. The sample records hundreds of thousands of distinct CDR3 sequences, roughly 47% being singletons. Between the trimmed V and J ends, which lost 7 bases and 5 bases, there was a span of 13 bases. Germline V gene data show CDR1 as SGHRS and CDR2 as YFSETQ. The CDR3 has 13 amino acids. Comments on this clonotype: No antigen is known for it. A read error may explain this, as a much larger clone is one base away.

What was sequenced was blood. The V gene is TRBV5-1, the J gene TRBJ2-1; a possible D gene is TRBD2 (5 bases). This TCR came from an older woman in good health. The CDR3 is CASDPGTHNEQFF. The CDR3 DNA follows: TGCGCCAGCGACCCGGGAACCCACAATGAGCAGTTCTTC.